This is a list of T cell receptor beta chains from one sample in a study of tumor and adjacent non-tumor tissue in lung cancer. MiXCR, applied by TCRdb to the multiplex PCR reads, yields one record per CDR3 protein. The sample consists of around 200,000 distinct CDR3 sequences, roughly 70% of them appearing once. Sequenced material: lung tumor tissue. These receptors all stem from a man aged 55-75 years with non-small cell lung cancer. Both conserved end residues are part of each CDR3. Size is omitted from some rows. Given values are once, few, many or a class for expanded clones.

CDR3 protein: CSVPPPGRNSEAFF
J gene: TRBJ1-1
clone size: .
V gene: TRBV29-1

CDR3 protein: CASRTASSYNEQFF
J gene: TRBJ2-1
clone size: .
V gene: TRBV2

CDR3 protein: CSARDQTTRASSETQYF
J gene: TRBJ2-5
clone size: .
V gene: TRBV20-1

CDR3 protein: CASRPSGSAYEQYF
J gene: TRBJ2-7
clone size: .
V gene: TRBV12-3/TRBV12-4

CDR3 protein: CSARDHLLAYNEQFF
J gene: TRBJ2-1
clone size: .
V gene: TRBV20-1

CDR3 protein: CASNPNQNTEAFF
J gene: TRBJ1-1
clone size: .
V gene: TRBV11-2

CDR3 protein: CASGLAGGQAGELFF
J gene: TRBJ2-2
clone size: .
V gene: TRBV6-1

CDR3 protein: CASSLSGQLYERYF
J gene: TRBJ2-7
clone size: .
V gene: TRBV11-1

CDR3 protein: CSANDRTYEQYF
J gene: TRBJ2-7
clone size: many
V gene: TRBV20-1

CDR3 protein: CASSRAADSNQPLHF
J gene: TRBJ1-5
clone size: .
V gene: TRBV4-1

CDR3 protein: CASSSGGGGNEQFF
J gene: TRBJ2-1
clone size: .
V gene: TRBV7-9